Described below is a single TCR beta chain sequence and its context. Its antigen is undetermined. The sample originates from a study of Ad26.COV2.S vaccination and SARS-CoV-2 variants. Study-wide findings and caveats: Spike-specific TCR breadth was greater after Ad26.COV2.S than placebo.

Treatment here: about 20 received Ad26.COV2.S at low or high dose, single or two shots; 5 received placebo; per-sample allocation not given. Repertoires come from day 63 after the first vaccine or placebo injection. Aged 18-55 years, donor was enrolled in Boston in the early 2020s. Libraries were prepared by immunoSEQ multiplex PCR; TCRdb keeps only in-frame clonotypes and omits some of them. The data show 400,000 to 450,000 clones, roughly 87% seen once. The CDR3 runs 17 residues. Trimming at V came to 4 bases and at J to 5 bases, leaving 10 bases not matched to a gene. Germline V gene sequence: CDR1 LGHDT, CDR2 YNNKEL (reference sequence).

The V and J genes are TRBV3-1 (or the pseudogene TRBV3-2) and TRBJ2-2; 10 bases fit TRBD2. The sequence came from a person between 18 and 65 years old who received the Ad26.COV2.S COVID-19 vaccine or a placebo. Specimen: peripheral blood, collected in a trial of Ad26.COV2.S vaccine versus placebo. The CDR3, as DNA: TGTGCCAGCAGCCCCACAAGCGGGAGGGCCAGTACCGGGGAGCTGTTTTTT. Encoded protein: CASSPTSGRASTGELFF.